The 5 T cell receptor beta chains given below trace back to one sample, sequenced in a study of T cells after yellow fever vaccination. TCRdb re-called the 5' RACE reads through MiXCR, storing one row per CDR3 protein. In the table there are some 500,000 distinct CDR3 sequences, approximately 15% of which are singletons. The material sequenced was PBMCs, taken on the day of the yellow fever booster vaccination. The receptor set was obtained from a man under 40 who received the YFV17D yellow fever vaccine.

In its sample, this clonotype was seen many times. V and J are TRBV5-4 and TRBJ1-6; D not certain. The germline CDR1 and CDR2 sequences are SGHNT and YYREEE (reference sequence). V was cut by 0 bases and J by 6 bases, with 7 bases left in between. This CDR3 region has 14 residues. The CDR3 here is CASSLGQPNSPLHF. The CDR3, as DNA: TGTGCCAGCAGCTTGGGGCAGCCTAATTCACCCCTCCACTTT.

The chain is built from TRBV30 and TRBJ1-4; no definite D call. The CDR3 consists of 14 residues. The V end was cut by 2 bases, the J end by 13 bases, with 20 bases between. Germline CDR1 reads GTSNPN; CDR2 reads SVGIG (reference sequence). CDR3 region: CAWSRMARGSGLFF. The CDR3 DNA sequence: TGTGCCTGGAGTCGGATGGCCAGAGGGTCAGGACTGTTTTTT.

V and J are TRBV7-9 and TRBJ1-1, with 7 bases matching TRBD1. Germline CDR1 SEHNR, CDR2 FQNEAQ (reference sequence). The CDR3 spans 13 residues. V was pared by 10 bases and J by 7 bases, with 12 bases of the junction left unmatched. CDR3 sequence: CAIHRGEHVEAFF. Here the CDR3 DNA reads TGTGCCATTCACAGGGGAGAACATGTTGAAGCTTTCTTT.

The CDR3 DNA follows: TGTGCCAGCAGTCCATCAAGCGGGTCAAGCTCCTACGAGCAGTACTTC. This gives the protein CASSPSSGSSSYEQYF. This rearrangement joins TRBV6-1 to TRBJ2-7; weak D call: TRBD2 (6 bases). The length of the CDR3 is 16 residues. Deletions cut 5 bases from V and 0 bases from J, with 17 bases between. Germline loops: CDR1 MNHNS, CDR2 SASEGT.

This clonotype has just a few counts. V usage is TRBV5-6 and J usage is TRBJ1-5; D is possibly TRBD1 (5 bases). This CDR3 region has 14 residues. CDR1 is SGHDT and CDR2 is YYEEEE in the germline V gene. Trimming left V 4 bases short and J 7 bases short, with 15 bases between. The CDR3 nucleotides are TGTGCCAGCAGCGAGGGGACGCCGGGGCAGCCCCAGCATTTT. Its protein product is CASSEGTPGQPQHF.